This entry concerns a single TCR beta chain. This sample is drawn from a study of T cells expressing NK-cell markers. The germline V gene encodes CDR1 SQVTM and CDR2 ANQGSEA. The CDR3 length is 14 residues. UMIs were included in TCR beta cDNA generated by 5'RACE template switching. TCRdb reprocessed the 5' RACE reads and stores each CDR3 protein as one record, lacking DNA. The sample has a few hundred thousand distinct CDR3 sequences. The sequence was obtained from a man younger than 35 in good health. Input material: blood T cells: a sorted CD56 or NKG2C T cell subset, CD4+ or CD8+ T cells, or bulk PBMC T cells (not recorded which). V usage is TRBV29-1 and J usage is TRBJ2-3. The CDR3 here is CSVVPREATDTQYF.